This T cell receptor beta chain derives from a study of T cells after yellow fever vaccination. MiXCR, applied by TCRdb to the 5' RACE reads, yields one record per CDR3 protein. The sample shows 35,000 to 55,000 distinct CDR3 sequences, 5.5% to 7.5% of them seen only once. This clonotype has a handful of counts. Per germline, CDR1 SGHTA and CDR2 FQGNSA. CDR3 size: 13 residues. The ends were cut back, 1 base at V and 8 bases at J, with 11 bases in the middle. Regarding the study as a whole: Day 0 sorted memory subsets lacked detectable levels of almost all vaccine-responding clonotypes. Of the clonotypes, a small share occurred in both CD4 and CD8 compartments.

The rearrangement links TRBV7-2 to TRBJ1-2; no clear D gene. This clonotype was obtained from a man aged 30 to 39 who received the YFV17D yellow fever vaccine. This material consisted of PBMCs, either bulk or a sorted T-cell subset (CD4+, CD8+, memory, or dextramer-sorted; not recorded which), taken 45 days after the yellow fever booster vaccination. CDR3 DNA sequence: TGTGCCAGCAGCTTAGTTGGTCCAGGAGGCTACACCTTC. This sequence encodes CASSLVGPGGYTF. The full variable domain, completed using reference TRBV7-2 and TRBJ1-2, is GAGVSQSPSNKVTEKGKDVELRCDPISGHTALYWYRQSLGQGLEFLIYFQGNSAPDKSGLPSDRFSAERTGGSVSTLTIQRTQQEDSAVYLCASSLVGPGGYTFGSGTRLTVV.